These 17 T cell receptor beta chains share one sample of origin, sequenced in a study of cytomegalovirus exposure and HLA in healthy donors. Method: immunoSEQ multiplex PCR; TCRdb's copy keeps in-frame clones and lacks some. The sample lists some 320,000 clones, about 85% seen once, with about 1.2% in the top ten. Sequenced sample: PBMCs. Receptor source: a woman in her 30s in good health and CMV-seropositive.

Written as DNA, the CDR3 is TGTGCCAGCGCGCTTCGGTCTTACAATGAGCAGTTCTTC. This translates into CASALRSYNEQFF. The chain couples TRBV28 to TRBJ2-1; the D is unclear. V lost 8 bases, J lost 4 bases, and 12 bases lay in between. The CDR3 length is 13 residues. Germline CDR1 reads MDHEN; CDR2 reads SYDVKM.

The J gene is TRBJ1-1, the V gene TRBV30; D not certain. The CDR3 is 12 amino acids. The V gene's germline CDR1 is GTSNPN and CDR2 SVGIG (reference sequence). Trimming removed 4 bases at V and 10 bases at J, with 16 bases between. The CDR3: CAWNPKPYRAFF. The CDR3 DNA sequence: TGTGCCTGGAACCCTAAACCTTACCGAGCTTTCTTT.

The CDR3 sequence is CASSLTSGSHEQFF. In nucleotides, the CDR3 is TGTGCCAGCAGCTTAACTAGCGGGAGCCATGAGCAGTTCTTC. V and J are TRBV7-6 and TRBJ2-1, with 11 bases fitting TRBD2. The germline gives CDR1 SGHVS, CDR2 FNYEAQ. The CDR3 contains 14 residues. Unmatched junction bases numbered 2, after V lost 2 bases and J lost 8 bases. Supplemented by reference TRBV7-6 and TRBJ2-1, the full variable domain reads GAGVSQSPRYKVTKRGQDVALRCDPISGHVSLYWYRQALGQGPEFLTYFNYEAQQDKSGLPNDRFSAERPEGSISTLTIQRTEQRDSAMYRCASSLTSGSHEQFFGPGTRLTVL.

CDR3 sequence: CASSLIPGGTTYEQYF. Here the CDR3 DNA reads TGTGCCAGCAGCTTAATTCCCGGGGGGACTACCTACGAGCAGTACTTC. This sequence joins TRBV7-2 and TRBJ2-7; 7 nucleotides match TRBD2. The CDR3 runs to 16 residues. Germline assignment: CDR1 SGHTA and CDR2 FQGNSA. J gave up 2 bases and V 2 bases, and 9 bases lay outside the gene matches. The entire variable domain, with the rest obtained from reference TRBV7-2 and TRBJ2-7, is as follows: GAGVSQSPSNKVTEKGKDVELRCDPISGHTALYWYRQSLGQGLEFLIYFQGNSAPDKSGLPSDRFSAERTGGSVSTLTIQRTQQEDSAVYLCASSLIPGGTTYEQYFGPGTRLTVT.

V is TRBV4-1 and J is TRBJ2-2; 10 bases map to TRBD2. The V gene's germline CDR1 is MGHRA and CDR2 YSYEKL. CDR3 length equals 15 residues. V lost 4 bases and J lost 4; bases outside the gene matches: 3. The CDR3 DNA reads as TGCGCCAGCAGCCCTAGCGGGAGCAGCACCGGGGAGCTGTTTTTT. This codes for CASSPSGSSTGELFF.

J is TRBJ2-7 and V is TRBV4-3; TRBD2 aligns across 11 bases. The germline gives CDR1 LGHNA, CDR2 YSLEER. V lost 1 base and J lost 1; bases outside the gene matches: 15. This CDR3 is 20 amino acids long. The CDR3 bases are TGCGCCAGCAGCCAAGTAGTACCAGGGACCGTAGCGGGAGGGTCCTACGAGCAGTACTTC. Protein: CASSQVVPGTVAGGSYEQYF.

V is TRBV27 and J is TRBJ1-4; TRBD1 might be the D (5 bases). This CDR3 has 19 residues. Germline V gene lookup returns CDR1 MNHEY and CDR2 SMNVEV (reference sequence). The ends were cut back, 2 bases at V and 0 bases at J, with 19 bases in the middle. The CDR3 DNA reads TGTGCCAGCAGTTTAAACTTGGGAGAGACAGTACCAACTAATGAAAAACTGTTTTTT. It yields the protein CASSLNLGETVPTNEKLFF. The full variable domain, completed using reference TRBV27 and TRBJ1-4, is EAQVTQNPRYLITVTGKKLTVTCSQNMNHEYMSWYRQDPGLGLRQIYYSMNVEVTDKGDVPEGYKVSRKEKRNFPLILESPSPNQTSLYFCASSLNLGETVPTNEKLFFGSGTQLSVL.

The chain carries TRBV15 and TRBJ2-5; TRBD2 is a possible D gene (5 bases). The CDR3 has 15 amino acids. CDR1 and CDR2 (germline): LNHNV, YYDKDF (reference sequence). V lost 3 bases and J 5 bases, leaving 16 bases between the germline ends. CDR3 nucleotides: TGTGCCACCAGCAGCTCCCCCGGGATGGGGGAGACCCAGTACTTC. This sequence encodes CATSSSPGMGETQYF.

The chain carries TRBV5-1 and TRBJ1-3, with a possible D match to TRBD1 (6 bases). The germline gives CDR1 SGHRS, CDR2 YFSETQ. The CDR3 covers 15 residues. Deletions cut 7 bases from V and 0 bases from J, with 14 bases between. CDR3 coding DNA: TGCGCCAGCCAGCGAGACAGGAGCTCTGGAAACACCATATATTTT. Translated: CASQRDRSSGNTIYF.

The gene calls are TRBV19 and TRBJ2-1; D is perhaps TRBD2 (6 bases). V dropped 3 bases and J dropped 3 bases, with 12 bases sitting between them. CDR3 length equals 15 residues. The germline V gene encodes CDR1 LNHDA and CDR2 SQIVND (reference sequence). The CDR3 coding sequence is TGTGCCAGTAGTATCTTGCCAGCGGGCTACAATGAGCAGTTCTTC. Protein product: CASSILPAGYNEQFF.

The chain joins TRBV30 to TRBJ1-2; D is undetermined. Germline CDR1 and CDR2: GTSNPN and SVGIG (reference sequence). The CDR3 runs to 12 residues. V was trimmed by 2 bases and J by 4 bases, leaving 8 bases between them. This CDR3 is CAWSRQAYGYTF. In DNA, the CDR3 is TGTGCCTGGAGTCGGCAGGCCTATGGCTACACCTTC.

J is TRBJ2-7 and V is TRBV2; 11 bases line up with TRBD1. The J segment lost 0 bases and the V segment lost 8 bases, leaving 0 bases of the junction unmatched. Germline-derived CDR1 and CDR2 are SNHLY and FYNNEI. The CDR3 is 13 residues long. CDR3 nucleotides: TGTGCCAGCGGGACAGGGGGCTCCTACGAGCAGTACTTC. This gives the protein CASGTGGSYEQYF.

The rearrangement uses TRBV30 and TRBJ1-5; D possibly corresponds to TRBD1 (5 bases). CDR1 is GTSNPN and CDR2 is SVGIG in the germline V gene (reference sequence). Trimming left V 5 bases short and J 2 bases short, with 10 bases between. This CDR3 comprises 13 residues. CDR3 coding DNA: TGTGCCTGGGCGGGGCGGGGCAATCAGCCCCAGCATTTT. It codes for CAWAGRGNQPQHF.

The rearrangement links TRBV30 to TRBJ1-4; no clear D gene. The CDR3 covers 16 residues. The V end was cut by 0 bases, the J end by 8 bases, with 19 bases between. Germline CDR1 GTSNPN, CDR2 SVGIG (reference sequence). CDR3 bases: TGTGCCTGGAGTGTAGCGGACCGGACGGCACGGGAAAAACTGTTTTTT. It codes for CAWSVADRTAREKLFF.

The chain has TRBV6-5 and TRBJ2-4; tentatively, D is TRBD1 (6 bases). The CDR3 runs 16 residues. With 2 bases removed from V and 0 bases from J, the gap between germline ends came to 11 bases. The V gene's germline CDR1 is MNHEY and CDR2 SVGAGI. The CDR3 bases are TGTGCCAGCAGTTACGGACAGAGTTCAGCCAAAAACATTCAGTACTTC. It specifies CASSYGQSSAKNIQYF.

The V and J genes are TRBV2 and TRBJ1-1; possibly TRBD1 for D (5 bases). CDR1 is SNHLY, CDR2 FYNNEI, per germline. Trimming took 3 bases from V and 4 from J, leaving 9 bases between them. CDR3 length: 13 residues. DNA of the CDR3: TGTGCCAGCAGTGATCAGGGTATCACTGAAGCTTTCTTT. This codes for CASSDQGITEAFF.

V usage is TRBV15 and J usage is TRBJ2-5, with 12 bases identical to TRBD1. This CDR3 is 15 amino acids long. CDR1 is LNHNV and CDR2 is YYDKDF in the germline V gene (reference sequence). Unmatched junction bases numbered 9, after V lost 8 bases and J lost 5 bases. The chain's CDR3 is CATGPGQGAQETQYF. CDR3 nucleotide sequence: TGTGCCACCGGGCCGGGACAGGGGGCGCAGGAGACCCAGTACTTC.